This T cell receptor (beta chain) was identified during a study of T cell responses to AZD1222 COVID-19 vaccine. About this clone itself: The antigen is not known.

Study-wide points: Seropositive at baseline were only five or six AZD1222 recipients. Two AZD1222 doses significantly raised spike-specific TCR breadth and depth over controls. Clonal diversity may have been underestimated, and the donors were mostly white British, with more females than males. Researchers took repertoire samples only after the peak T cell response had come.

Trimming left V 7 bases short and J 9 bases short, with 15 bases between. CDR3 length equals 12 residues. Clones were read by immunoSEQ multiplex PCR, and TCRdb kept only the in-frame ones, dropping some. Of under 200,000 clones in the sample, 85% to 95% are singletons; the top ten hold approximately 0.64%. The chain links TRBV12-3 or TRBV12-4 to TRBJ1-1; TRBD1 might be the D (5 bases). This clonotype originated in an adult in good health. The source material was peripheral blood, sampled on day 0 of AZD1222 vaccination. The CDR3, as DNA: TGTGCCAGCATCCTTGGGGGAGGAAAAGCTTTCTTT. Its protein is CASILGGGKAFF.